The 5 T cell receptor beta chains below all came from one sample that was sequenced in a study of CD8 T cells in ankylosing spondylitis. The study, taken as a whole, reports: One TCR beta motif, made up of roughly 8 highly homologous variants, appeared characteristic of ankylosing spondylitis blood.

What these receptors recognize is not known. Each CDR3 protein gets one entry after TCRdb re-called the 5' RACE reads with MiXCR. In the table there are some 220,000 distinct CDR3 sequences, just under 7.5% of which are singletons. The sequenced sample was blood, either unsorted or a sorted T cell fraction (not recorded which). All receptors derive from a male donor with ankylosing spondylitis.

This clonotype turned up a few times. V is TRBV7-3 and J is TRBJ1-5; D is perhaps TRBD1 (5 bases). The CDR3 contains 16 residues. V lost 2 bases and J lost 1, with 12 bases in between. Germline V gene sequence: CDR1 SGHTA, CDR2 FQGTGA. CDR3 region: CASSLPETVSNQPQHF. The CDR3 DNA reads as TGTGCCAGCAGCTTACCCGAGACAGTCAGCAATCAGCCCCAGCATTTT.

This clonotype has at least ten counts. The chain employs TRBV12-3 or TRBV12-4 and TRBJ2-7; D remains unclear. This CDR3 contains 15 residues. V lost 0 bases and J lost 0, with 9 bases in between. CDR3 region: CASSLARIGSYEQYF. The CDR3, as DNA: TGTGCCAGCAGTTTAGCGCGAATTGGCTCCTACGAGCAGTACTTC.

The genes are TRBV21-1 and TRBJ1-4. TRBV21-1 is recorded as a pseudogene. The CDR3 is 16 residues long. CDR3 residues: CASSGWVEQWNEKLFF. CDR3 DNA sequence: TGTGCCAGCAGCGGGTGGGTCGAACAGTGGAATGAAAAACTGTTTTTT.

V and J are TRBV28 and TRBJ2-7; the D is unclear. V was cut by 8 bases and J by 6 bases, with 11 bases left in between. The CDR3 consists of 11 residues. Germline lookup yields CDR1 MDHEN and CDR2 SYDVKM. As DNA, the CDR3 is TGTGCCAGCGGATCCTTAGGCGAGCAGTACTTC. As protein: CASGSLGEQYF.

There are many counts of this clonotype. The chain combines TRBV27 with TRBJ2-1, with D unresolved. Per germline, CDR1 MNHEY and CDR2 SMNVEV (reference sequence). This CDR3 has 12 residues. Deletions cut 5 bases from V and 5 bases from J, with 7 bases between. CDR3 coding DNA: TGTGCCAGCAGTGGGCTCAACAATGAGCAGTTCTTC. It is translated as CASSGLNNEQFF.